This T cell receptor beta chain was retrieved from a study of T-cell memory formation after mild COVID-19. Study details: There were largely donor-specific TCR clusters. General study points: Of the contracting clones, CD4+ ones lay mainly in CM and EM, and CD8+ ones in EMRA. Memory cells collected pre-infection included some clones that later responded, suggesting cross-reactive memory joined.

Regarding this clonotype: The antigen is not known.

TCRdb redid the calling of the 5' RACE reads with MiXCR, one entry per CDR3 protein. Of over 350,000 distinct CDR3 sequences in the sample, approximately 24% were seen once. Trimming at V came to 6 bases and at J to 2 bases, leaving 20 bases not matched to a gene. Germline CDR1 is SGHRS and CDR2 is YFSETQ. CDR3 size: 19 residues. The sequenced sample consisted of PBMCs or a T cell subset sorted from them (not recorded which). The sequence was obtained from an adult woman who had mild COVID-19 (a few samples of this study predate the infection). Cell type and time point are not known. The chain has TRBV5-1 and TRBJ2-3; 8 bases are a match to TRBD2. CDR3 in amino acids: CASKLGWLGAGRDTDTQYF. Here the CDR3 DNA reads TGCGCCAGCAAGCTTGGGTGGCTAGGCGCCGGGAGGGACACAGATACGCAGTATTTT.